A single sample is the source of the 21 T cell receptor beta chains below, sequenced in a study of liver allograft versus peripheral blood T cells. Study-wide background: Transplanted livers held T cell receptor repertoires, and these were compared with repertoires in recipients' peripheral blood.

Each CDR3 protein gets one entry after TCRdb re-called the reads with MiXCR. The table records over 1,500 distinct CDR3 sequences, under 20% of them present only once. Receptors originate from a human patient who had a liver transplant. Certain T cells may be donor cells from the graft.

This clonotype was recorded at least ten times. The J gene is TRBJ1-3, the V gene TRBV6-5, with D unclear. Germline V CDR1 and CDR2: MNHEY, SVGAGI. The CDR3 is 16 amino acids. Trimming took 5 bases from V and 1 from J, leaving 15 bases between them. The CDR3 sequence: CASSPLPVGSGNTIYF. The CDR3 DNA follows: TGTGCCAGCAGTCCTCTCCCAGTGGGGTCTGGAAACACCATATATTTT.

At least ten counts were recorded for this clonotype. This sequence joins TRBV6-2 or TRBV6-3 and TRBJ2-7; no clear D. V was trimmed by 8 bases and J by 3 bases, leaving 26 bases between them. The V gene's germline CDR1 is MNHEY and CDR2 SVGEGT. The CDR3 is 17 amino acids. The CDR3 DNA reads TGTGCCAGCTATGATCGGCCACCACGGCCGGTAATCTACGAGCAGTACTTC. It specifies CASYDRPPRPVIYEQYF.

This clonotype appeared a few times. One end of the junction is discordant with germline, which a read error may explain. The chain couples TRBV28 to TRBJ2-7; TRBD1 matches 7 bases. The CDR3 consists of 14 residues. Germline V CDR1 and CDR2: MDHEN, SYDVKM. The CDR3 reads CASSLRGPRRDRDF. CDR3 nucleotides: TGTGCCAGCAGTTTAAGGGGGCCCCGCCGGGATCGGGACTTC.

This clonotype has just a few counts. This chain joins TRBV12-3 or TRBV12-4 and TRBJ1-2; D not certain. The CDR3 has 12 residues. The V and J ends lost 2 bases and 5 bases respectively, with 6 bases between them. DNA of the CDR3: TGTGCCAGCAGTTTAAATCTTTATGGCTACACCTTC. The encoded protein is CASSLNLYGYTF.

The sample holds one count of this clonotype. This sequence joins TRBV12-3 or TRBV12-4 and TRBJ1-5, with 10 bases matching TRBD1. The CDR3 runs 14 residues. V was pared by 4 bases and J by 5 bases, with 2 bases of the junction left unmatched. The CDR3 loop reads CASSSDRGDQPQHF. CDR3 DNA sequence: TGTGCCAGCAGTTCGGACAGGGGGGATCAGCCCCAGCATTTT.

The chain joins TRBV27 to TRBJ1-5, with D unclear. The CDR3 length is 14 residues. CDR1 and CDR2 (germline): MNHEY, SMNVEV (reference sequence). With 6 bases removed from V and 5 bases from J, the gap between germline ends came to 14 bases. CDR3 in amino acids: CASRSQSIYQPQHF. In nucleotides, the CDR3 is TGTGCCAGCAGATCACAGAGCATCTATCAGCCCCAGCATTTT.

The V gene is TRBV12-5, the J gene TRBJ1-1; D is ambiguous. The germline CDR1 and CDR2 sequences are LGHNT and FRNRAP. The CDR3 extends over 12 amino acids. Deletions cut 1 base from V and 6 bases from J, with 6 bases between. CDR3 coding DNA: TGTGCTAGTGGTTTGGGAGGGCCTGAAGCTTTCTTT. This encodes CASGLGGPEAFF.

By share of the sample, this clonotype is medium-sized. The chain is built from TRBV27 and TRBJ1-1, with 10 bases lining up with TRBD1. The V gene end was trimmed by 9 bases and the J gene end by 0 bases; junction bases not matched to a gene: 7. Germline V CDR1 and CDR2: MNHEY, SMNVEV (reference sequence). The CDR3 contains 15 residues. The chain's CDR3 is CASRDRGSLNTEAFF. The CDR3 region has the DNA TGTGCCAGTCGGGACAGGGGTTCCTTGAACACTGAAGCTTTCTTT.

This clonotype turned up a few times. This rearrangement joins TRBV5-6 to TRBJ1-2; no clear D gene. The CDR3 has 13 residues. CDR1 and CDR2 from the germline V gene are SGHDT and YYEEEE. V was trimmed by 4 bases and J by 4 bases, leaving 11 bases between them. This CDR3 reads CASSDQASYGYTF. The DNA for the CDR3 is TGTGCCAGCAGCGACCAGGCGAGCTATGGCTACACCTTC.

This chain joins TRBV20-1 and TRBJ1-2, with a tentative D call TRBD1 (5 bases). Germline values: CDR1 DFQATT, CDR2 SNEGSKA (reference sequence). Trimming left V 0 bases short and J 8 bases short, with 13 bases between. The CDR3 totals 13 residues. In DNA, the CDR3 is TGCAGTGCTAGAGATCTCTCCGGGACGGGCTACACCTTC. Translated: CSARDLSGTGYTF.

The sample holds one count of this clonotype. This sequence joins TRBV6-5 and TRBJ2-4; D might be TRBD2 (6 bases). V lost 4 bases to trimming and J lost 7 bases, with 17 bases between them. Germline V lookup: CDR1 MNHEY, CDR2 SVGAGI. The CDR3 is made up of 15 amino acids. The CDR3 region has the DNA TGTGCCAGCAGTTCGCCGGTGGAGGGTTGGAACATTCAGTACTTC. It yields the protein CASSSPVEGWNIQYF.

The chain carries TRBV12-3 or TRBV12-4 and TRBJ2-7, with 13 bases matching TRBD2. The CDR3 has 16 residues. V lost 1 base, J lost 4 bases, and 4 bases stayed unmatched. CDR3 bases: TGTGCCAGCAGTTTAGTACTAGCGGGAGGGCCATACGAGCAGTACTTC. Residues: CASSLVLAGGPYEQYF.

This clonotype is medium-sized by share. This chain connects TRBV19 to TRBJ1-1; D gene unclear. The CDR3 is made up of 15 amino acids. The germline V gene has CDR1 LNHDA and CDR2 SQIVND (reference sequence). Trimming cost V 4 bases and J 3 bases, with 15 bases left between them. This CDR3 is CASSNPRTGYTEAFF. CDR3 coding DNA: TGTGCCAGTAGTAATCCCCGGACGGGATACACTGAAGCTTTCTTT.

This clonotype is medium-sized within its sample. In nucleotides, the CDR3 is TGTGCCAGCAGTTACCTGACTGAAGCTTTCTTT. Encoded protein: CASSYLTEAFF. The chain couples TRBV6-5 to TRBJ1-1; D gene ambiguous. From germline, CDR1 is MNHEY and CDR2 SVGAGI. The CDR3 is 11 amino acids. The V gene lost 2 bases and the J gene lost 5 bases, with 3 bases spanning the gap.

This clonotype was counted once. The rearrangement joins TRBV28 to TRBJ1-2; D call uncertain. The CDR3 runs to 14 residues. Germline V lookup: CDR1 MDHEN, CDR2 SYDVKM. Trimming took off 5 bases at V and 0 bases at J, with 10 bases between the two ends. The CDR3 DNA follows: TGTGCCAGCAGTCTGCCCGGATCTAACTATGGCTACACCTTC. This translates into CASSLPGSNYGYTF.

This clonotype is termed medium-sized. The CDR3 region is CALSGHRNTEAFF. CDR3 coding DNA: TGTGCCCTCTCAGGACACCGTAACACTGAAGCTTTCTTT. The V gene is TRBV30, the J gene TRBJ1-1; D perhaps matches TRBD1 (5 bases). Germline lookup yields CDR1 GTSNPN and CDR2 SVGIG (reference sequence). V dropped 8 bases and J dropped 2 bases, with 15 bases sitting between them. CDR3 length: 13 residues.

The chain joins TRBV27 to TRBJ2-1; tentative D call: TRBD2 (6 bases). CDR1 is MNHEY, CDR2 SMNVEV, per germline (reference sequence). This CDR3 comprises 14 residues. V shed 6 bases and J shed 0 bases, with 9 bases lying between them. The CDR3 spells CASSHGGSYNEQFF. CDR3 bases: TGTGCCAGCAGCCACGGGGGCTCCTACAATGAGCAGTTCTTC.

This clonotype came up many times. The chain combines TRBV6-6 with TRBJ1-3, with unresolved D. The CDR3 is made up of 16 amino acids. The V gene's germline CDR1 is MNHNY and CDR2 SVGAGI (reference sequence). V dropped 0 bases and J dropped 1 base, with 10 bases sitting between them. The CDR3 loop is CASSYSILASGNTIYF. Here the CDR3 DNA reads TGTGCCAGCAGTTACTCGATTTTGGCATCTGGAAACACCATATATTTT.

By its share, this clonotype is medium-sized (0.01 to 0.1%). The genes are TRBV7-9 and TRBJ1-1; D ambiguous. The ends were cut back, 0 bases at V and 7 bases at J, with 6 bases in the middle. In germline, CDR1 is SEHNR, CDR2 FQNEAQ (reference sequence). The CDR3 runs to 12 residues. The CDR3 DNA reads as TGTGCCAGCAGCTTAGCACCGGATGAAGCTTTCTTT. Protein sequence: CASSLAPDEAFF.

A few counts support this clonotype. The rearrangement uses TRBV6-2 or TRBV6-3 and TRBJ2-1, with 9 bases lining up with TRBD2. This CDR3 region has 19 residues. From germline, CDR1 is MNHEY and CDR2 SVGEGT. V lost 2 bases and J lost 2; bases outside the gene matches: 13. The chain's CDR3 is CASSYNVVGRGGTYNEQFF. The CDR3 nucleotides read TGTGCCAGCAGTTACAACGTTGTAGGGCGGGGGGGTACCTACAATGAGCAGTTCTTC.

To note about this clonotype: Just one base apart from a much larger clone, this may be a read error. The V call is TRBV24-1, the J call TRBJ2-3; no firm D call. Germline V gene data show CDR1 as KGHDR and CDR2 as SFDVKD. There are 13 residues in the CDR3. CDR3 protein: CTTSDWAAVRCFF. The CDR3 DNA reads as TGTACCACCAGTGATTGGGCAGCCGTCCGATGTTTTTTT.